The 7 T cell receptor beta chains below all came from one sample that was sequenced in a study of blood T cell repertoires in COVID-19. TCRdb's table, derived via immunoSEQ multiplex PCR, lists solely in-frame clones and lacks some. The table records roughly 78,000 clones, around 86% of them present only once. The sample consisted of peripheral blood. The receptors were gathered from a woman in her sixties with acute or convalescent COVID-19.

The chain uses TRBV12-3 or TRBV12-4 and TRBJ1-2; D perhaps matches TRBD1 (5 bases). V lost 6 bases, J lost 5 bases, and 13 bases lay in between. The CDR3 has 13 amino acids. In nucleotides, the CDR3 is TGTGCCAGCAGCCGACAGCGTAGTTATGGCTACACCTTC. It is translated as CASSRQRSYGYTF.

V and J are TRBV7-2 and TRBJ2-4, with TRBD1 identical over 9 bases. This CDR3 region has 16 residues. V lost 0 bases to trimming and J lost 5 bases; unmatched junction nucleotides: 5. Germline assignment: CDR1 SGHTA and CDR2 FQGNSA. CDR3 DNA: TGTGCCAGCAGCTTAGCCGCCGGGACAGGGCAAAACATTCAGTACTTC. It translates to CASSLAAGTGQNIQYF.

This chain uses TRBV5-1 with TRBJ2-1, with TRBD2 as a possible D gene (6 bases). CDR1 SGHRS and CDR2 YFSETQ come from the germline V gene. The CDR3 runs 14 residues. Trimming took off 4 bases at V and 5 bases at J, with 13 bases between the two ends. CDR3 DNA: TGCGCCAGCAGCGTAGCGGCGGCTAACAATGAGCAGTTCTTC. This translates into CASSVAAANNEQFF.

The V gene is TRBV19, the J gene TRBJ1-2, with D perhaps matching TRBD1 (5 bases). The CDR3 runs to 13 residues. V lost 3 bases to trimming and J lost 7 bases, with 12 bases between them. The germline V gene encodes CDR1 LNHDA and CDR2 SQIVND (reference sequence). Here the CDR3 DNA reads TGTGCCAGTAGTATTCAAGGGGAAGCTGGCTACACCTTC. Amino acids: CASSIQGEAGYTF.

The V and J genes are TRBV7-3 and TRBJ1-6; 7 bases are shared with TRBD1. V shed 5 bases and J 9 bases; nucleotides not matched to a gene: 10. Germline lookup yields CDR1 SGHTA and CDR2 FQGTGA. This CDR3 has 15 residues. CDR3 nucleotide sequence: TGTGCCAGCAGCCAAGACGGGACAGTGGGTTCACCCCTCCACTTT. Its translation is CASSQDGTVGSPLHF.

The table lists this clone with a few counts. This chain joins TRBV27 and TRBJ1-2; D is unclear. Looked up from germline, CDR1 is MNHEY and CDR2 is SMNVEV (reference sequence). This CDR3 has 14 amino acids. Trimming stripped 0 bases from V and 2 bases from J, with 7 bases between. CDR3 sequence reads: CASSLSTGNYGYTF. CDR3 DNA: TGTGCCAGCAGTTTATCCACGGGGAACTATGGCTACACCTTC.

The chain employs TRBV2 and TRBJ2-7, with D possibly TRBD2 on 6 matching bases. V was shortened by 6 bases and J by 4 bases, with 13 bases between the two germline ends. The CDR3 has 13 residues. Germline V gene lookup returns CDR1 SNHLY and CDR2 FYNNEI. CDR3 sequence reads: CASRGTPFYEQYF. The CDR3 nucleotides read TGTGCCAGCAGGGGGACTCCATTTTACGAGCAGTACTTC.